Sequencing of this T cell receptor (beta chain) was carried out in a study of T cell repertoires in cytomegalovirus infection. Study-wide context: Matching HLA type and CMV infection were both indicated by public TCR beta signatures. The study, taken as a whole, reports: Carriage of CMV together with the relevant HLA was identifiable through cumulative public TCR beta family frequency. The ex vivo response was dominated by HLA-C-restricted CMV-specific TCR beta clonotypes.

This clonotype was counted a few times. Antigen: not known. MiXCR, applied by TCRdb to the reads, yields one record per CDR3 protein. The sample includes some 700,000 distinct CDR3 sequences, under 40% seen only once; the top ten take 2.8%. The origin of this receptor is a human donor in good health (CMV status not recorded). Some clones in this sample may be carry-over from other donors' samples. The sequenced sample was PBMCs.

The CDR3 reads CASSYSIVLAGADNEQFF. The CDR3 DNA reads TGTGCCAGCAGTTACTCGATCGTTCTAGCGGGCGCCGACAATGAGCAGTTCTTC. This chain connects TRBV6-8 to TRBJ2-1; 8 nucleotides agree with TRBD2. J lost 5 bases, V lost 0 bases, and 12 bases had no gene match. This CDR3 region has 18 residues. In germline, CDR1 is MNHGY, CDR2 SAAAGT.